This is a list of T cell receptor beta chains from one sample in a study of CD8 T cells in ankylosing spondylitis. TCRdb redid the calling of the 5' RACE reads with MiXCR, one entry per CDR3 protein. This table holds roughly 240,000 distinct CDR3 sequences, roughly 8.2% found once. The sample comprised blood, either unsorted or a sorted T cell fraction (not recorded which). These receptors all stem from a female donor with ankylosing spondylitis or in good health (not recorded which). Each CDR3 is given with its conserved first and last residue. A D gene is named only where the DNA matches it firmly. The size entry is marked missing in some rows and otherwise reads once, few, many or a size class.

clone_size j_call d_call v_call cdr3_nt cdr3_aa
many TRBJ2-3 - TRBV11-2 TGTGCCAGCAGCACAGATACGCAGTATTTT CASSTDTQYF
few TRBJ2-3 TRBD2 TRBV11-2 TGTGCCAGCAGCCCGTCAACCGGCTTAGCGGGACGGTCAGATACGCAGTATTTT CASSPSTGLAGRSDTQYF
many TRBJ2-2 TRBD2 TRBV7-9 TGTGCCAGCAGTCCGGCGGGGCTAGCGGGAGCCGGGGAGCTGTTTTTT CASSPAGLAGAGELFF
few TRBJ2-7 - TRBV6-1 TGTGCCAGCCAGCGGTCCGTCCGCTACGAGCAGTACTTC CASQRSVRYEQYF
many TRBJ2-1 - TRBV5-1 TGCGCCAGCAGCGCCGGGAGACCCAACAATGAGCAGTTCTTC CASSAGRPNNEQFF
- TRBJ2-2 - TRBV9 TGTGCCAGCGGCGCCCGCACCGGGGAGCTGTTTTTT CASGARTGELFF
many TRBJ1-5 TRBD1 TRBV4-2 TGTGCCAGCAGTCAATTGACGACAGGGCCCCTGGGGCAGCCCCAGCATTTT CASSQLTTGPLGQPQHF
few TRBJ2-2 - TRBV20-1 TGCAGTGCTAGTAAGGGGACCGGGGAGCTGTTTTTT CSASKGTGELFF
many TRBJ2-1 - TRBV7-6 TGTGCCAGCAGCCCGTCAGGGGACTCCCGATACAATGAGCAGTTCTTC CASSPSGDSRYNEQFF
many TRBJ2-1 TRBD1 TRBV6-2/TRBV6-3 TGTGCCAGCAGTCCTGGGACAGGGAATGAGCAGTTCTTC CASSPGTGNEQFF
many TRBJ2-1 - TRBV15 TGTGCCACCCGGACCGGACTCAACTCCTACAATGAGCAGTTCTTC CATRTGLNSYNEQFF
many TRBJ1-5 - TRBV6-1 TGTGCCAGCAGGGAACTGGATAGCAATCAGCCCCAGCATTTT CASRELDSNQPQHF
many TRBJ2-3 TRBD1 TRBV5-5 TGTGCCAGCAGCTCTGGACAGGTTATCACAGATACGCAGTATTTT CASSSGQVITDTQYF
many TRBJ2-7 - TRBV12-3/TRBV12-4 TGTGCCAGCACCTCCCCTCCGGACAAAAACGAGCAGTACTTC CASTSPPDKNEQYF
many TRBJ2-7 - TRBV29-1 TGCAGCGTTAGGAGCTCCTACGAGCAGTACTTC CSVRSSYEQYF
- TRBJ2-7 TRBD2 TRBV2 TGTGCCAGCAGTGCGAGCGGGAGGGCCCACGAGCTGTACTTC CASSASGRAHELYF
many TRBJ2-7 - TRBV12-3/TRBV12-4 TGTGCCAGCAGGGGGGAACAGGGAGGGTACGAGCAGTACTTC CASRGEQGGYEQYF
many TRBJ2-1 - TRBV5-1 TGCGCCAGCAGCTTGGGCCTTATGGGGGCGCCCACCTACAATGAGCAGTTCTTC CASSLGLMGAPTYNEQFF
many TRBJ2-1 TRBD2 TRBV29-1 TGCAGCACACGGACTAGCGGGAGAGGTGATGAGCAGTTCTTC CSTRTSGRGDEQFF
few TRBJ2-7 TRBD2 TRBV7-2 TGTGCCAGCAGCTTATTCGCTAGCGGGGAGGGGCCCTTCTACGAGCAGTACTTC CASSLFASGEGPFYEQYF
many TRBJ2-3 TRBD1 TRBV12-3/TRBV12-4 TGTGCCAGCAGTTTCTTACAGGGGACCGATACGCAGTATTTT CASSFLQGTDTQYF
many TRBJ1-1 - TRBV6-2/TRBV6-3 TGTGCCAGCAGTACCGTTCCTCTGGCGGAAGCTTTCTTT CASSTVPLAEAFF
few TRBJ2-5 TRBD1 TRBV12-3/TRBV12-4 TGTGCCAGCAGTTCCCCGGCCGGGACAGGGGACACGGGGACCCAGTACTTC CASSSPAGTGDTGTQYF
few TRBJ2-7 TRBD2 TRBV20-1 TGCAGTGCTAACGAGGGACGGGGGGGCTCCTACGAGCAGTACTTC CSANEGRGGSYEQYF
many TRBJ2-1 TRBD2 TRBV11-2 TGTGCCAGCAGCCCCGGGACTAGCGGAGTCTCCTCCTACAATGAGCAGTTCTTC CASSPGTSGVSSYNEQFF
- TRBJ2-1 TRBD2 TRBV12-3/TRBV12-4 TGTGCCAGCTGTTCCTTCCGACTAGCCCGAGAGACCTACAATGAGCAGTTCTTC CASCSFRLARETYNEQFF
many TRBJ2-7 - TRBV12-3/TRBV12-4 TGTGCCAGCAGACCATCCCATACTAGGTACGAGCAGTACTTC CASRPSHTRYEQYF
once TRBJ1-4 - TRBV5-1 - CASRTGRLYDAGKNCFF
many TRBJ2-1 TRBD2 TRBV30 TGTGCCTGGACTAGCGGGAGGAATGAGCAGTTCTTC CAWTSGRNEQFF
many TRBJ2-7 TRBD1 TRBV5-1 TGCGCCAGCAGCTTGGATCCGGGACAGGGCGTCCCTTTTCAGTACTTC CASSLDPGQGVPFQYF
many TRBJ1-6 - TRBV7-9 TGTGCCAGCAGCCGTTGGGACACCCTGGACCTCCACTTT CASSRWDTLDLHF